The 19 T cell receptor beta chains below were found in one sample sequenced in a study of blood T cell repertoires in COVID-19. Here immunoSEQ multiplex PCR was the method, and the copy in TCRdb shows in-frame clones only, minus some. The profile covers roughly 150,000 clones, with around 85% appearing a single time and approximately 6.9% taken by the ten largest. Source material: peripheral blood. These receptors were collected from a man older than 75 with COVID-19, enrolled during active disease.

This clone came up once. The chain carries TRBV11-2 and TRBJ1-5; D call uncertain. Trimming left V 0 bases short and J 2 bases short, with 5 bases between. The CDR3 is 14 amino acids. Germline assignment: CDR1 SGHAT and CDR2 FQNNGV. The CDR3 region is CASSLDPGNQPQHF. The CDR3 DNA reads as TGTGCCAGCAGCTTAGATCCAGGCAATCAGCCCCAGCATTTT. Full variable domain (missing parts from reference TRBV11-2 and TRBJ1-5): EAGVAQSPRYKIIEKRQSVAFWCNPISGHATLYWYQQILGQGPKLLIQFQNNGVVDDSQLPKDRFSAERLKGVDSTLKIQPAKLEDSAVYLCASSLDPGNQPQHFGDGTRLSIL.

This clone was seen only once. The chain uses TRBV5-1 and TRBJ1-2; perhaps TRBD1 as D (5 bases). This CDR3 is 14 amino acids long. V shed 0 bases and J shed 8 bases, with 14 bases lying between them. From germline, CDR1 is SGHRS and CDR2 YFSETQ. The CDR3 protein is CASSLASGDPGYTF. CDR3 nucleotide sequence: TGCGCCAGCAGCTTGGCCTCGGGGGACCCGGGCTACACCTTC.

J is TRBJ1-2 and V is TRBV19; D uncertain. CDR1 and CDR2 (germline): LNHDA, SQIVND (reference sequence). The CDR3 has 12 amino acids. Trimming took 3 bases from V and 2 from J, leaving 4 bases between them. CDR3 DNA: TGTGCCAGTAGTATGGCCAACTATGGCTACACCTTC. This sequence encodes CASSMANYGYTF. Looking up the rest from reference TRBV19 and TRBJ1-2 gives the full variable domain: DGGITQSPKYLFRKEGQNVTLSCEQNLNHDAMYWYRQDPGQGLRLIYYSQIVNDFQKGDIAEGYSVSREKKESFPLTVTSAQKNPTAFYLCASSMANYGYTFGSGTRLTVV.

This chain links TRBV7-8 with TRBJ2-7, with D possibly TRBD2 on 5 matching bases. Germline V gives CDR1 SGHVS, CDR2 FQNEAQ. The V and J ends lost 1 base and 4 bases respectively, with 14 bases between them. The length of the CDR3 is 15 residues. CDR3 DNA sequence: TGTGCCAGCAGCTTAGGAATGGGGAGAGGATACGAGCAGTACTTC. Translated: CASSLGMGRGYEQYF.

The V and J genes are TRBV10-3 and TRBJ2-3; 12 positions match TRBD2. Germline-derived CDR1 and CDR2 are ENHRY and SYGVKD. CDR3 length: 15 residues. V was pared by 4 bases and J by 1 base, with 0 bases of the junction left unmatched. The CDR3 DNA sequence: TGTGCCATCAGTGGGACTAGCGGGGGCACAGATACGCAGTATTTT. As protein: CAISGTSGGTDTQYF.

The gene calls are TRBV6-5 and TRBJ2-7, with D perhaps TRBD1 (6 bases). V lost 6 bases and J 4 bases, leaving 13 bases between the germline ends. This CDR3 spans 13 amino acids. Germline V gene sequence: CDR1 MNHEY, CDR2 SVGAGI. Written as DNA, the CDR3 is TGTGCCAGCAGGGCCGGGACAAGATACGAGCAGTACTTC. Translated, it gives CASRAGTRYEQYF.

The rearrangement uses TRBV3-1 (or the pseudogene TRBV3-2) and TRBJ2-7, with D tentatively TRBD1 (5 bases). CDR3 length: 15 residues. The V gene lost 1 base and the J gene lost 7 bases, with 17 bases spanning the gap. The V gene's germline CDR1 is LGHDT and CDR2 YNNKEL (reference sequence). DNA of the CDR3: TGTGCCAGCAGCCAAGGGGGCAGGGCCGTGTCGGAGCAGTACTTC. Protein: CASSQGGRAVSEQYF.

This chain joins TRBV5-6 and TRBJ1-5; no reliable D call. Trimming took off 4 bases at V and 6 bases at J, with 14 bases between the two ends. CDR3 length: 14 amino acids. CDR1 is SGHDT and CDR2 is YYEEEE in the germline V gene. CDR3 nucleotide sequence: TGTGCCAGCAGCAATGCCCCGCGGGGTCAGCCCCAGCATTTT. Its translation is CASSNAPRGQPQHF. Full variable domain (rest looked up from reference TRBV5-6 and TRBJ1-5): DAGVTQSPTHLIKTRGQQVTLRCSPKSGHDTVSWYQQALGQGPQFIFQYYEEEERQRGNFPDRFSGHQFPNYSSELNVNALLLGDSALYLCASSNAPRGQPQHFGDGTRLSIL.

J is TRBJ1-1 and V is TRBV12-5, with a weak D call TRBD1 (6 bases). Germline V lookup: CDR1 LGHNT, CDR2 FRNRAP. The CDR3 loop spans 15 amino acids. Between the trimmed V and J ends, which lost 9 bases and 4 bases, there was a span of 21 bases. The CDR3 DNA sequence: TGTGCTAGCGCGCCTCCCCAGGGGTCGGTCACTGAAGCTTTCTTT. It specifies CASAPPQGSVTEAFF.

The J gene is TRBJ1-4, the V gene TRBV24-1, with no clear D. The V and J ends lost 1 base and 5 bases respectively, with 13 bases between them. This CDR3 is built from 16 residues. Germline V lookup: CDR1 KGHDR, CDR2 SFDVKD. In DNA, the CDR3 is TGTGCCACCAGTGATTTTGGGGTCGGAGGGAATGAAAAACTGTTTTTT. Its protein product is CATSDFGVGGNEKLFF.

V gene TRBV4-1 combines with J gene TRBJ2-7, with D uncertain. Per the germline V gene, CDR1 is MGHRA and CDR2 is YSYEKL. Trimming left V 4 bases short and J 3 bases short, with 19 bases between. The CDR3 has 16 residues. The DNA of the CDR3 is TGCGCCAGCAGCCCCGTTACAGCCGGTGTTCTCTACGAGCAGTACTTC. Translation gives CASSPVTAGVLYEQYF.

The CDR3 region is CASHAPGWNYGYTF. For the CDR3, the DNA is TGTGCCAGTCACGCCCCGGGGTGGAACTATGGCTACACCTTC. The chain uses TRBV6-5 and TRBJ1-2; D is unresolved. V lost 9 bases, J lost 2 bases, and 16 bases lay in between. The CDR3 is 14 amino acids. CDR1 is MNHEY and CDR2 is SVGAGI in the germline V gene.

The chain is built from TRBV4-1 and TRBJ2-7; D possibly corresponds to TRBD1 (5 bases). Germline-derived CDR1 and CDR2 are MGHRA and YSYEKL. The CDR3 is 16 residues long. V lost 0 bases to trimming and J lost 3 bases, with 15 bases between them. The CDR3 reads CASSQDPRETHYEQYF. CDR3 in DNA: TGCGCCAGCAGCCAAGATCCCAGGGAAACCCACTACGAGCAGTACTTC.

This clone occurred once. The rearrangement links TRBV12-3 or TRBV12-4 to TRBJ2-5; D call uncertain. The V end was cut by 5 bases, the J end by 2 bases, with 3 bases between. This CDR3 is built from 11 residues. For the CDR3, the DNA is TGTGCCAGCAGTATACAAGAGACCCAGTACTTC. The encoded protein is CASSIQETQYF.

V gene TRBV6-5 combines with J gene TRBJ1-2; tentatively, D is TRBD1 (5 bases). This CDR3 contains 12 residues. CDR1 and CDR2 from the germline V gene are MNHEY and SVGAGI. V shed 3 bases and J shed 4 bases, with 6 bases lying between them. The CDR3 here is CASSYQGYGYTF. The CDR3 nucleotides read TGTGCCAGCAGTTATCAGGGCTATGGCTACACCTTC.

The chain joins TRBV6-2 or TRBV6-3 to TRBJ1-2; D remains unclear. The CDR3 sequence is 12 residues long. Germline-derived CDR1 and CDR2 are MNHEY and SVGEGT. The V and J ends lost 5 bases and 7 bases respectively, with 11 bases between them. The CDR3 loop is CASSGGFSGYTF. As DNA, the CDR3 is TGTGCCAGCAGTGGAGGGTTCTCTGGCTACACCTTC.

This clone is a singleton in its sample. The identical CDR3 is also encoded by other nucleotide sequences in the sample. The rearrangement links TRBV12-3 or TRBV12-4 to TRBJ1-5, with D tentatively TRBD1 (6 bases). The CDR3 length is 12 residues. The V and J ends lost 5 bases and 7 bases respectively, with 9 bases between them. DNA of the CDR3: TGTGCCAGCAGTCAAGGGGGACAGCCCCAGCATTTT. Its translation is CASSQGGQPQHF.

J is TRBJ2-1 and V is TRBV5-1, with 10 bases identical to TRBD1. The CDR3 contains 15 residues. V lost 3 bases and J lost 4; bases outside the gene matches: 4. Germline assignment: CDR1 SGHRS and CDR2 YFSETQ. The CDR3 coding sequence is TGCGCCAGCAGCTCACGACAGGGGGCTTACAATGAGCAGTTCTTC. Encoded protein: CASSSRQGAYNEQFF.

The chain joins TRBV4-3 to TRBJ1-5; 8 nucleotides align to TRBD1. CDR1 LGHNA and CDR2 YSLEER come from the germline V gene. This CDR3 has 16 amino acids. The V gene end was trimmed by 7 bases and the J gene end by 2 bases; junction bases not matched to a gene: 10. The chain's CDR3 is CASTPSLDRGNQPQHF. In DNA form, the CDR3 reads TGCGCCAGCACACCAAGTTTGGACAGGGGCAATCAGCCCCAGCATTTT.